The 30 T cell receptor beta chains below all came from one sample that was sequenced in a study of T cells in Graves' hyperthyroidism and ophthalmopathy. Authors of the study amplified TCR beta CDR3 regions from RNA transcripts. When the TCR CDR3 underwent first-round RT-PCR, the HTBI primer set was used. TCRdb itself ran the multiplex PCR reads through MiXCR, one entry per CDR3 protein. The sample has fewer than 800,000 distinct CDR3 sequences, over 15% seen once. Specimen: blood. These receptor sequences come from a man in his late teens or twenties with Graves' hyperthyroidism.

This clonotype was recorded a few times. This chain links TRBV6-1 with TRBJ1-1, with D maybe TRBD1 (6 bases). Deletions cut 6 bases from V and 0 bases from J, with 8 bases between. The germline V gene has CDR1 MNHNS and CDR2 SASEGT. The CDR3 runs 13 residues. The CDR3 region has the DNA TGTGCCAGCAGAAACAGGGTGAACACTGAAGCTTTCTTT. Translating it yields CASRNRVNTEAFF.

This clonotype occurred a few times. The chain couples TRBV20-1 to TRBJ2-3; D unclear. Germline CDR1 DFQATT, CDR2 SNEGSKA (reference sequence). The CDR3 spans 12 residues. Trimming took 2 bases from V and 4 from J, leaving 7 bases between them. The CDR3, as DNA: TGCAGTGCTAGAAGACTCTCAGATACGCAGTATTTT. As protein: CSARRLSDTQYF.

The CDR3 DNA sequence: TGTGCCACTCAGATACAGACCTCTAACTATGGCTACACCTTC. Its translation: CATQIQTSNYGYTF. V usage is TRBV10-3 and J usage is TRBJ1-2; D not certain. The CDR3 is made up of 14 amino acids. Germline-derived CDR1 and CDR2 are ENHRY and SYGVKD. Trimming left V 10 bases short and J 0 bases short, with 15 bases between.

The chain joins TRBV15 to TRBJ1-3; D is ambiguous. CDR1 and CDR2 (germline): LNHNV, YYDKDF (reference sequence). With 3 bases removed from V and 4 bases from J, the gap between germline ends came to 4 bases. The CDR3 has 12 residues. Written as DNA, the CDR3 is TGTGCCACCAGCAGGCCGGGAAACACCATATATTTT. This sequence encodes CATSRPGNTIYF. The full variable domain, with the rest looked up from reference TRBV15 and TRBJ1-3, is DAMVIQNPRYQVTQFGKPVTLSCSQTLNHNVMYWYQQKSSQAPKLLFHYYDKDFNNEADTPDNFQSRRPNTSFCFLDIRSPGLGDTAMYLCATSRPGNTIYFGEGSWLTVV.

This clonotype was found many times. The CDR3 coding sequence is TGTGCCAGCAGTGAGGTGGCAGCCGATCAGCCCCAGCATTTT. The encoded protein is CASSEVAADQPQHF. The J gene is TRBJ1-5, the V gene TRBV2; D remains ambiguous. V was pared by 3 bases and J by 5 bases, with 11 bases between. CDR3 length: 14 residues. In germline, CDR1 is SNHLY, CDR2 FYNNEI.

The table lists this clonotype with many counts. This sequence joins TRBV6-5 and TRBJ2-5, with D unclear. V shed 0 bases and J shed 0 bases, with 11 bases lying between them. Germline lookup yields CDR1 MNHEY and CDR2 SVGAGI. CDR3 length: 16 amino acids. CDR3 nucleotide sequence: TGTGCCAGCAGTTACTCGGGAAACGTGTACCAAGAGACCCAGTACTTC. It yields the protein CASSYSGNVYQETQYF.

The V call is TRBV6-2 or TRBV6-3, the J call TRBJ2-2; 7 bases match TRBD2. Germline CDR1 is MNHEY and CDR2 is SVGEGT. The CDR3 is made up of 15 amino acids. The V segment lost 6 bases and the J segment 4 bases; nucleotides outside the gene matches: 8. The CDR3 DNA sequence: TGTGCCAGCAGCGATCATGCTAGCGGCACCGGGGAGCTGTTTTTT. The encoded protein is CASSDHASGTGELFF.

This clonotype was counted a few times. V and J are TRBV11-3 and TRBJ2-5; D not certain. The V gene's germline CDR1 is SGHNT and CDR2 YENEEA. The length of the CDR3 is 16 residues. Deletions cut 2 bases from V and 1 base from J, with 14 bases between. The CDR3 sequence: CASSLYGQAPQETQYF. CDR3 bases: TGTGCCAGCAGCTTATATGGTCAGGCGCCCCAAGAGACCCAGTACTTC.

This clonotype showed up just a few times. The V gene is TRBV5-1, the J gene TRBJ2-7; unclear D gene. CDR1 and CDR2 from the germline V gene are SGHRS and YFSETQ. This CDR3 spans 18 amino acids. The V end lost 0 bases, the J end lost 5 bases, and 24 bases lay between the germline ends. CDR3 DNA sequence: TGCGCCAGCAGCTTGGCCAAATATCCGTCTATCATTGTGGACGAGCAGTACTTC. Encoded protein: CASSLAKYPSIIVDEQYF.

This chain connects TRBV10-3 to TRBJ2-5, with unresolved D. Germline V gene sequence: CDR1 ENHRY, CDR2 SYGVKD. The V and J ends lost 5 bases and 10 bases respectively, with 17 bases between them. This CDR3 is built from 13 residues. Here the CDR3 DNA reads TGTGCCATCAGTCCCACGCCCCGGGCCGGCCAGTACTTC. Protein product: CAISPTPRAGQYF.

V is TRBV7-2 and J is TRBJ1-1; TRBD1 agrees at 7 bases. The CDR3 runs 15 residues. Germline V gene data show CDR1 as SGHTA and CDR2 as FQGNSA. The V segment lost 4 bases and the J segment 4 bases; nucleotides outside the gene matches: 9. CDR3 in amino acids: CASSSPRQGLTEAFF. CDR3 DNA: TGTGCCAGCAGCTCCCCTCGACAGGGACTCACTGAAGCTTTCTTT.

This chain connects TRBV12-5 to TRBJ2-7, with D uncertain. The CDR3 extends over 14 amino acids. The ends were cut back, 1 base at V and 2 bases at J, with 9 bases in the middle. Germline CDR1 and CDR2: LGHNT and FRNRAP. CDR3 sequence: CASGLGPTTYEQYF. In DNA, the CDR3 is TGTGCTAGTGGTTTGGGCCCGACAACCTACGAGCAGTACTTC.

This clonotype was observed at least ten times. The CDR3 DNA sequence: TGTGCCAGCAGCTTAACGGGACAGCTTTACGAGCAGTACTTC. It translates to CASSLTGQLYEQYF. The chain recombines TRBV11-1 with TRBJ2-7, with TRBD1 identical over 7 bases. The V and J ends lost 2 bases and 4 bases, in that order; junction bases with no gene match: 5. The CDR3 runs 14 residues. Looked up from germline, CDR1 is SGHAT and CDR2 is FQDESV (reference sequence).

There are many counts of this clonotype. The chain uses TRBV6-1 and TRBJ2-5; D ambiguous. The CDR3 has 13 amino acids. Per the germline V gene, CDR1 is MNHNS and CDR2 is SASEGT. Trimming removed 8 bases at V and 5 bases at J, with 15 bases between. CDR3 nucleotide sequence: TGTGCCAGCGCCGTGATAGCACGGGAGACCCAGTACTTC. Amino acids: CASAVIARETQYF.

This clonotype was counted at least ten times. The DNA of the CDR3 is TGTGCCAGCTCACCATCTATCCTCAAGTACCAAGAGACCCAGTACTTC. Translation: CASSPSILKYQETQYF. The rearrangement links TRBV18 to TRBJ2-5; no reliable D call. V shed 2 bases and J shed 0 bases, with 13 bases lying between them. The CDR3 runs to 16 residues. The germline V gene encodes CDR1 KGHSH and CDR2 LQKENI.

This clonotype was recorded at least ten times. The V gene is TRBV5-1, the J gene TRBJ2-1, with 9 bases lining up with TRBD2. The ends lost 5 bases at V and 6 bases at J; junction bases unmatched: 9. This CDR3 spans 15 amino acids. Germline loops: CDR1 SGHRS, CDR2 YFSETQ. The CDR3 here is CASSQPGLALNEQFF. The CDR3 DNA follows: TGCGCCAGCAGTCAACCGGGACTAGCCCTCAATGAGCAGTTCTTC.

This clonotype was picked up many times. V gene TRBV6-1 combines with J gene TRBJ1-1; 7 bases align to TRBD1. This CDR3 comprises 13 residues. Germline assignment: CDR1 MNHNS and CDR2 SASEGT. Germline trimming cut 10 bases from V and 0 bases from J; bases unmatched to any gene: 5. CDR3 sequence reads: CATRQGLNTEAFF. CDR3 nucleotides: TGTGCCACAAGACAGGGCCTGAACACTGAAGCTTTCTTT.

V gene TRBV4-3 combines with J gene TRBJ1-4, with 9 bases aligning to TRBD1. Per the germline V gene, CDR1 is LGHNA and CDR2 is YSLEER. The CDR3 is 16 amino acids. J lost 5 bases, V lost 2 bases, and 6 bases had no gene match. The CDR3, as DNA: TGCGCCAGCAGCCAACGTCCGGGGACAGGGAATGAAAAACTGTTTTTT. Amino acid sequence: CASSQRPGTGNEKLFF.

The chain employs TRBV9 and TRBJ1-3, with D possibly TRBD1 on 6 matching bases. Trimming stripped 1 base from V and 0 bases from J, with 11 bases between. Germline V gives CDR1 SGDLS, CDR2 YYNGEE. This CDR3 spans 16 amino acids. The DNA for the CDR3 is TGTGCCAGCAGCGTATCTGGGGGCAGCTCTGGAAACACCATATATTTT. This gives the protein CASSVSGGSSGNTIYF.

This chain links TRBV7-8 with TRBJ2-2; D gene unclear. Deletions cut 5 bases from V and 1 base from J, with 14 bases between. CDR3 length equals 16 residues. CDR1 is SGHVS, CDR2 FQNEAQ, per germline. DNA for the CDR3: TGTGCCAGCAGCCCTGAGGCAACGATGAACACCGGGGAGCTGTTTTTT. It encodes CASSPEATMNTGELFF.

The V gene is TRBV30, the J gene TRBJ2-7, with TRBD1 matching over 8 bases. Per the germline V gene, CDR1 is GTSNPN and CDR2 is SVGIG (reference sequence). Trimming took 5 bases from V and 5 from J; bases not matched to a gene: 8. This CDR3 region has 13 residues. The CDR3 region is CAWERDRRHEQYF. CDR3 DNA sequence: TGTGCCTGGGAAAGGGACAGGCGCCACGAGCAGTACTTC.

This clonotype showed up just a few times. The J gene is TRBJ2-1, the V gene TRBV5-4; D perhaps matches TRBD2 (7 bases). The germline V and J ends were trimmed by 7 bases and 7 bases, with 18 bases remaining between them. Looked up from germline, CDR1 is SGHNT and CDR2 is YYREEE (reference sequence). The CDR3 length is 14 residues. The CDR3: CASRRGGDENEQFF. As DNA, the CDR3 is TGTGCCAGCCGAAGGGGGGGAGACGAAAATGAGCAGTTCTTC.

The chain combines TRBV6-1 with TRBJ2-7; tentatively, D is TRBD1 (6 bases). Germline loops: CDR1 MNHNS, CDR2 SASEGT. The CDR3 is 16 amino acids. Trimming took off 0 bases at V and 2 bases at J, with 14 bases between the two ends. Here the CDR3 DNA reads TGTGCCAGCAGTGAAGCGCTTCAGGGGTCCACCTACGAGCAGTACTTC. It yields the protein CASSEALQGSTYEQYF.

This clonotype appeared a few times. The V gene is TRBV2, the J gene TRBJ2-7; TRBD1 is a possible D gene (6 bases). Germline CDR1 reads SNHLY; CDR2 reads FYNNEI. This CDR3 contains 14 residues. The ends were cut back, 6 bases at V and 5 bases at J, with 17 bases in the middle. The CDR3 region has the DNA TGTGCCAGCAGCTCCGGGACACGGATCCACGAGCAGTACTTC. Translating it yields CASSSGTRIHEQYF.

The chain uses TRBV3-1 and TRBJ1-1, with D tentatively TRBD1 (5 bases). The CDR3 is 16 amino acids. The germline V gene encodes CDR1 LGHDT and CDR2 YNNKEL (reference sequence). Deletions cut 0 bases from V and 1 base from J, with 12 bases between. The CDR3 loop reads CASSQDPGPGNTEAFF. CDR3 coding DNA: TGTGCCAGCAGCCAAGATCCGGGGCCGGGGAACACTGAAGCTTTCTTT.

The rearrangement uses TRBV5-1 and TRBJ1-4; 8 bases align to TRBD1. Germline V CDR1 and CDR2: SGHRS, YFSETQ. This CDR3 contains 14 residues. V lost 7 bases, J lost 3 bases, and 5 bases stayed unmatched. Here the CDR3 reads CASRRTGPNEKLFF. The DNA for the CDR3 is TGCGCCAGCCGCCGGACAGGGCCTAATGAAAAACTGTTTTTT.

There are many counts of this clonotype. This rearrangement joins TRBV20-1 to TRBJ2-1; 13 nucleotides match TRBD2. J lost 3 bases, V lost 6 bases, and 5 bases had no gene match. Germline V gene lookup returns CDR1 DFQATT and CDR2 SNEGSKA (reference sequence). The CDR3 is 15 residues long. In DNA form, the CDR3 reads TGCAGTGCCACCGGACTAGCGGGAGACTACAATGAGCAGTTCTTC. Encoded protein: CSATGLAGDYNEQFF.

This clonotype was observed many times. J is TRBJ2-7 and V is TRBV2; 7 bases match TRBD1. The CDR3 extends over 13 amino acids. Germline V gives CDR1 SNHLY, CDR2 FYNNEI. J lost 2 bases, V lost 7 bases, and 5 bases had no gene match. This CDR3 reads CASTSDRAYEQYF. The CDR3 DNA reads TGTGCCAGCACAAGTGACAGGGCCTACGAGCAGTACTTC.

The gene calls are TRBV10-3 and TRBJ2-1; D possibly corresponds to TRBD2 (6 bases). This CDR3 has 14 amino acids. V lost 8 bases to trimming and J lost 1 base, with 12 bases between them. Germline V lookup: CDR1 ENHRY, CDR2 SYGVKD. CDR3 in DNA: TGTGCCATCTCGGGTAGCGGTTCCTACAATGAGCAGTTCTTC. Its translation is CAISGSGSYNEQFF.

This clonotype has ten or more counts. This rearrangement joins TRBV20-1 to TRBJ2-3, with TRBD2 matching 7 bases. V trimming: 3 bases; J trimming: 0 bases; junction bases outside the gene matches: 6. The CDR3 contains 15 residues. CDR1 is DFQATT, CDR2 SNEGSKA, per germline (reference sequence). The CDR3 here is CSASSSGLSTDTQYF. For the CDR3, the DNA is TGCAGTGCTAGCTCTAGCGGATTGAGCACAGATACGCAGTATTTT.